The T cell receptor beta chain under discussion was sequenced for a study of blood T cell repertoires in COVID-19. Germline CDR1 and CDR2: LGHDT and YNNKEL (reference sequence). The CDR3 runs 15 residues. Trimming at V came to 5 bases and at J to 1 base, leaving 5 bases not matched to a gene. The protocol was immunoSEQ multiplex PCR, while the TCRdb copy is restricted to in-frame clones and leaves out a portion. The sample holds 250,000 to 300,000 clones; roughly 90% are singletons and the top ten take over 9%. This chain links TRBV3-1 (or the pseudogene TRBV3-2) with TRBJ2-7, with 10 bases identical to TRBD2. The specimen was peripheral blood. The receptor was derived from a woman aged 25-40 years with COVID-19, enrolled during active disease. The CDR3 DNA follows: TGTGCCAGCAGCAAGGGACTAGCGACTTCCTACGAGCAGTACTTC. It codes for CASSKGLATSYEQYF.